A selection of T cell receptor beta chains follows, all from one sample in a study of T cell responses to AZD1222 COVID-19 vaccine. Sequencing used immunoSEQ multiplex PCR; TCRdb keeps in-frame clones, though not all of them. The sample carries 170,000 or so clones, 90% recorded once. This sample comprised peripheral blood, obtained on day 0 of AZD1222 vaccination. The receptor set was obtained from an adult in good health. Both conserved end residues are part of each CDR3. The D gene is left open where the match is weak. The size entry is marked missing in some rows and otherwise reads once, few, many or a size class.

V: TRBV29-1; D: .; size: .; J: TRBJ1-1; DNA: TGCAGCGTCAGGGGGAACACTGAAGCTTTCTTT; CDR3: CSVRGNTEAFF
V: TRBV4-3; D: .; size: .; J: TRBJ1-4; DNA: TGCGCCAGCAGTCGGACTACAGGGACAACTAATGAAAAACTGTTTTTT; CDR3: CASSRTTGTTNEKLFF
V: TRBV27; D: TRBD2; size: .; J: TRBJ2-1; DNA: TGTGCCAGCAGTCGGGCGGGACTAGCAAAAGACAATGAGCAGTTCTTC; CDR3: CASSRAGLAKDNEQFF
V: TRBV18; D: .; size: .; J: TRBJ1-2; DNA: TGTGCCAGCTCAGCCAGGGATGGAAACTATGGCTACACCTTC; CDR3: CASSARDGNYGYTF
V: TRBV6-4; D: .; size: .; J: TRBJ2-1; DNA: TGTGCCAGCAGTGACGGAGGGTTGGGTCGGCAGTTCTTC; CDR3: CASSDGGLGRQFF
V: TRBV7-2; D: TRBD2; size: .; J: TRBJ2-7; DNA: TGTGCCAGCAGCTTAGCTAGCGGGGGCCTCTCCTACGAGCAGTACTTC; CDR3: CASSLASGGLSYEQYF
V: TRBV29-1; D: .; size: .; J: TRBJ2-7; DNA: TGCAGCGTTGGAGACAGTTACGAGCAGTACTTC; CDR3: CSVGDSYEQYF
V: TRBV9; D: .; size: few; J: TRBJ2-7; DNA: TGTGCCAGCAGCGTTTCGCCGGACAGCGCCTACGAGCAGTACTTC; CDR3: CASSVSPDSAYEQYF
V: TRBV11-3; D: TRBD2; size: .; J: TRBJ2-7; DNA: TGTGCCAGCAGCTTGGGACTAAACTACGAGCAGTACTTC; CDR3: CASSLGLNYEQYF
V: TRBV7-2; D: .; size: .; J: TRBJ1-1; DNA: TGTGCCAGCAGCCTAGGACGGACTAGGGAAGCTTTCTTT; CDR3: CASSLGRTREAFF